This TCR beta chain derives from a study of cytomegalovirus exposure and HLA in healthy donors. Sequenced by immunoSEQ multiplex PCR; TCRdb stores in-frame clones only, minus some. The sample holds some 100,000 clones, more than 70% seen once. The CDR3 consists of 15 residues. Per the germline V gene, CDR1 is SNHLY and CDR2 is FYNNEI. Trimming removed 1 base at V and 3 bases at J, with 10 bases between. This receptor was taken from a man younger than 30 in good health and CMV-seronegative. V is TRBV2 and J is TRBJ1-5; TRBD1 is a possible D gene (6 bases). Sequenced material: PBMCs. The CDR3 sequence is CASSEGGQPNQPQHF. CDR3 nucleotides: TGTGCCAGCAGTGAAGGAGGACAGCCCAATCAGCCCCAGCATTTT.